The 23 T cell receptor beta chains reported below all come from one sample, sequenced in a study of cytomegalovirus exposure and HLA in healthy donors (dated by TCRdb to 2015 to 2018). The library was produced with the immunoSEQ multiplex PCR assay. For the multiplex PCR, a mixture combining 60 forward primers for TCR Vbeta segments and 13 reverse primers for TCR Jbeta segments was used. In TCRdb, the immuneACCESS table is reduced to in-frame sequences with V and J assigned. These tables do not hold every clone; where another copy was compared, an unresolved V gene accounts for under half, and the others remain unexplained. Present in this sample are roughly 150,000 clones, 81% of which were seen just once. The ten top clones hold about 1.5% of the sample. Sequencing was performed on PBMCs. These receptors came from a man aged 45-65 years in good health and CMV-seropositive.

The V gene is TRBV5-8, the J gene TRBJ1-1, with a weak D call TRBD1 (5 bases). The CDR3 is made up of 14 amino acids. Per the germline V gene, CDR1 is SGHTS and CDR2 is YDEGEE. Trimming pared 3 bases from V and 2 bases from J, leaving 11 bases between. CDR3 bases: TGTGCCAGCAGCTATGACAGTGAAAACACTGAAGCTTTCTTT. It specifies CASSYDSENTEAFF.

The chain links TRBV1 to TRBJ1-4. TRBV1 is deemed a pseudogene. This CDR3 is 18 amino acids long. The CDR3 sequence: CTSSPHRGFFATNEKLFF. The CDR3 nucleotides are TGCACCAGCAGCCCCCACCGAGGTTTTTTTGCAACTAATGAAAAACTGTTTTTT.

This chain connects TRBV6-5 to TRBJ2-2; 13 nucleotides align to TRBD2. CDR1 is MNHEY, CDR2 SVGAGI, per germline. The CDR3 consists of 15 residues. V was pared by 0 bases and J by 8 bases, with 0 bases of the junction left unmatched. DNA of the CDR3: TGTGCCAGCAGTTACTCGGGACTAGCGGGAGGGGAGCTGTTTTTT. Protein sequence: CASSYSGLAGGELFF.

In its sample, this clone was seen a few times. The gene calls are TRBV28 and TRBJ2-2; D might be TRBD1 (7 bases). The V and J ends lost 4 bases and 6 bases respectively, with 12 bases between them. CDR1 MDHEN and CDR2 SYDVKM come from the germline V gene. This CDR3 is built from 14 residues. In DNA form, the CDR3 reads TGTGCCAGCAGTTCCCAGGGGGAGGCCGGGGAGCTGTTTTTT. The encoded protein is CASSSQGEAGELFF.

CDR3 sequence: CASRDDRLEAFF. DNA of the CDR3: TGTGCCAGCAGGGACGACAGACTTGAAGCTTTCTTT. The chain carries TRBV2 and TRBJ1-1; perhaps TRBD1 as D (5 bases). This CDR3 region has 12 residues. Germline V gene sequence: CDR1 SNHLY, CDR2 FYNNEI. V lost 6 bases and J lost 7, with 12 bases in between.

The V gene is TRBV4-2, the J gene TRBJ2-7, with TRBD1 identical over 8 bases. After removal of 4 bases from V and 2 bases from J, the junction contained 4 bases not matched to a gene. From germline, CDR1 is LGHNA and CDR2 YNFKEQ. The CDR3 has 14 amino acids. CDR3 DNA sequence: TGTGCCAGCAGCCCACAGGGGGGACCCTACGAGCAGTACTTC. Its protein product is CASSPQGGPYEQYF.

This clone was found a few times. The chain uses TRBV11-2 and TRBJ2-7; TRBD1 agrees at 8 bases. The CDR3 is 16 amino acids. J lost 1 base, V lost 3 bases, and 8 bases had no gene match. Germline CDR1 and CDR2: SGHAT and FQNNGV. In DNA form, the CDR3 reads TGTGCCAGCAGCTTGGCCGGGGGACAGGCGTCCTACGAGCAGTACTTC. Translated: CASSLAGGQASYEQYF.

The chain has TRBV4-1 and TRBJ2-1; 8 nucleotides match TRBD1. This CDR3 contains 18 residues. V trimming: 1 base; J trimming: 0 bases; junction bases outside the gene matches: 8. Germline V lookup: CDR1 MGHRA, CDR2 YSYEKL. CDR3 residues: CASSQGTGSRGSYNEQFF. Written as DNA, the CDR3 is TGCGCCAGCAGCCAAGGGACAGGGAGCCGGGGCTCCTACAATGAGCAGTTCTTC.

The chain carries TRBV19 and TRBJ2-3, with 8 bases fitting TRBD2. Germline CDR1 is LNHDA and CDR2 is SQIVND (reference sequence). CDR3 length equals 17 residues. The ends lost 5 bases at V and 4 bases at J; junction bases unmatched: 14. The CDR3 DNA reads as TGTGCCAGTAGTTTAAGGGCCAGCGGGGGAATCCCAGATACGCAGTATTTT. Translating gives CASSLRASGGIPDTQYF.

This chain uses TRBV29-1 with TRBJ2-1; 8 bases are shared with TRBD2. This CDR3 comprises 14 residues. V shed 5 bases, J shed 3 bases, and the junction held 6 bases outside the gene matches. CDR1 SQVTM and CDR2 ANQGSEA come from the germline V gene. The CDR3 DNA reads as TGCAGCGTTATAACGGGAGGGATCTACAATGAGCAGTTCTTC. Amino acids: CSVITGGIYNEQFF.

The CDR3 DNA reads as TGTGCCAGCAGCCTCACAGATACGCAGTATTTT. Translating it yields CASSLTDTQYF. This sequence joins TRBV9 and TRBJ2-3, with D unclear. The CDR3 is made up of 11 amino acids. Germline values: CDR1 SGDLS, CDR2 YYNGEE. V was clipped by 4 bases and J by 2 bases, with 2 bases between them.

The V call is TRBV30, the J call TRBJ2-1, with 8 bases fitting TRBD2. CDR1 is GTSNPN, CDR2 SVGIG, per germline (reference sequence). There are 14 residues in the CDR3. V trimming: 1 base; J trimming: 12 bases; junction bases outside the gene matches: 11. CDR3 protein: CAWSGLAGFRGQFF. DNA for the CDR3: TGTGCCTGGAGTGGGCTAGCGGGCTTCAGGGGGCAGTTCTTC.

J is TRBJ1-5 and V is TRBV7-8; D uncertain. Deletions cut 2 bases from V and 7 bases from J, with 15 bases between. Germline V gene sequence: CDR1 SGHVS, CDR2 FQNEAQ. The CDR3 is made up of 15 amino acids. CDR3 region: CASSLTGEVRQPQHF. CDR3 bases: TGTGCCAGCAGCTTAACCGGGGAAGTAAGACAGCCCCAGCATTTT.

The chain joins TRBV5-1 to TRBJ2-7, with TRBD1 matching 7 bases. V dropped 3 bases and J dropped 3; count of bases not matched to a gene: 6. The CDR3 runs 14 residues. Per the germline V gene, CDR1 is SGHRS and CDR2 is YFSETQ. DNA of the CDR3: TGCGCCAGCAGCTCGGGACAGCGACACTACGAGCAGTACTTC. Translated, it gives CASSSGQRHYEQYF.

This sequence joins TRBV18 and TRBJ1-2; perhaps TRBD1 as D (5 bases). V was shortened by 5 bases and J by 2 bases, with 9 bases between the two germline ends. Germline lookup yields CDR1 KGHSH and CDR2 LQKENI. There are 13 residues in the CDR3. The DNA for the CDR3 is TGTGCCAGCTCATCCGGGGGAAACTATGGCTACACCTTC. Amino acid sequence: CASSSGGNYGYTF. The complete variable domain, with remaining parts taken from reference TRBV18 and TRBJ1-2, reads NAGVMQNPRHLVRRRGQEARLRCSPMKGHSHVYWYRQLPEEGLKFMVYLQKENIIDESGMPKERFSAEFPKEGPSILRIQQVVRGDSAAYFCASSSGGNYGYTFGSGTRLTVV.

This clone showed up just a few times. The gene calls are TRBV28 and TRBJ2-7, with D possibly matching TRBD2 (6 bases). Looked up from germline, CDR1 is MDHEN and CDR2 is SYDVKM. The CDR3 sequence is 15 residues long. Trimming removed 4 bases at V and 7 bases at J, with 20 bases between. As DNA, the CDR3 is TGTGCCAGCAGTTCCGGGAGTCTAACCCTTCGAGAGCAGTACTTC. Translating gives CASSSGSLTLREQYF.

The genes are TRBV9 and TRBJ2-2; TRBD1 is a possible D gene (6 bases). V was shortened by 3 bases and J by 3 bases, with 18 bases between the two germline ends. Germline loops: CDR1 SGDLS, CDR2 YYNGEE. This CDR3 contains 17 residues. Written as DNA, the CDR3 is TGTGCCAGCAGCGCTCCACCAACAGGGCCCGACACCGGGGAGCTGTTTTTT. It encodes CASSAPPTGPDTGELFF.

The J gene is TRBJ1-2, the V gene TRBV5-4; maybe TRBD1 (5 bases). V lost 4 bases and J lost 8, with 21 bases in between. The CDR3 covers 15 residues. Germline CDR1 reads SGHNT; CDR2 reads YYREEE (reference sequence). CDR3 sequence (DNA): TGTGCCAGCAGCACCCCGACAGCTCCGGTATCCGGCTACACCTTC. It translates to CASSTPTAPVSGYTF.

CDR3 region: CASSTRTGGSGSEDTQYF. In nucleotides, the CDR3 is TGTGCCAGTAGTACACGGACAGGGGGCAGCGGGAGTGAAGATACGCAGTATTTT. The chain links TRBV19 to TRBJ2-3, with 11 bases lining up with TRBD1. This CDR3 region has 18 residues. Germline CDR1 reads LNHDA; CDR2 reads SQIVND (reference sequence). V was pared by 4 bases and J by 5 bases, with 14 bases of the junction left unmatched.

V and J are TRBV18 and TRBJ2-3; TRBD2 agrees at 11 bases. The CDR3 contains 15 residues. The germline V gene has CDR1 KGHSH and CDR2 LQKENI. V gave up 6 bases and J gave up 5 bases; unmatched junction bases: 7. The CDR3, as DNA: TGTGCCAGCTCCCAGACTAGCGGGACGGGAGATACGCAGTATTTT. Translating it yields CASSQTSGTGDTQYF.

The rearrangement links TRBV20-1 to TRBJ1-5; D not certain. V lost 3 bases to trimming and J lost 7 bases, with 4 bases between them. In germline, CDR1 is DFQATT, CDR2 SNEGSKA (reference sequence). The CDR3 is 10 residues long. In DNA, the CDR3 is TGCAGTGCTAGTCAGCAGCCCCAGCATTTT. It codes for CSASQQPQHF.

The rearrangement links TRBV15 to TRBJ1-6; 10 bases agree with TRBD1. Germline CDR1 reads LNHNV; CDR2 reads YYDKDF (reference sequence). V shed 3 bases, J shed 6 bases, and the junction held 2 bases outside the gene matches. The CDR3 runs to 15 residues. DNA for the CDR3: TGTGCCACCAGCAGTCGGACAGGGGGTAATTCACCCCTCCACTTT. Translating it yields CATSSRTGGNSPLHF.

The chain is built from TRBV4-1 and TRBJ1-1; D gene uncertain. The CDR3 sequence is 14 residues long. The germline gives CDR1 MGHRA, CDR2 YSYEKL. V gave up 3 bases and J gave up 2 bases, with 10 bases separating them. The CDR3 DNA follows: TGCGCCAGCAGCCAGCTACTGATTAACACTGAAGCTTTCTTT. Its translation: CASSQLLINTEAFF.